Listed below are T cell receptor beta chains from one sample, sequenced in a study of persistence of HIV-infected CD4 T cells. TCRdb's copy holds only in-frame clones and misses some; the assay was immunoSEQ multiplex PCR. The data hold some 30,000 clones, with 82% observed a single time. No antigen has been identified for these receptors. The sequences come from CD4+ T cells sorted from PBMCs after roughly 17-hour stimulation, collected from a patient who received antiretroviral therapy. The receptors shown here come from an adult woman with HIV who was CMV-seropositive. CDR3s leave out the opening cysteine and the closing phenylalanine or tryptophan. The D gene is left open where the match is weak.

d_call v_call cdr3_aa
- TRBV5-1 ASSLVSAHLADTQY
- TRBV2 ASRPEKSPEQY
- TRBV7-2 ASSFGRGGGNYGYT
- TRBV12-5 ASSRDVRTYEQY
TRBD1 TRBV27 ASSLSGTGAGEQY
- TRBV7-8 ASSLRSKAEAF
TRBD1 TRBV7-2 ASSLDRVSEAF
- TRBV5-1 ASSPPLMDEQY
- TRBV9 ASSAQGHLDTYEQY
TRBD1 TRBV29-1 SGDRGAYGYT
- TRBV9 ASGSNYGYT
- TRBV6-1 ASSEGGIDYEQY
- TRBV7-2 ASKTTGGETQY
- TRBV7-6 ASSLSLGNYNEQF
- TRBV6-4 ASSDSSRGRTRGAAIY
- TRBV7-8 ASSLAGGLNYGYT
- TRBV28 ASSIQGGYGYT
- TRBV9 ASSVGQSYGYT
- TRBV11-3 ASSMVEGRPNYGYT